One and the same sample provided the 6 T cell receptor beta chains below, sequenced in a study of human T cells and chemical hapten exposure. Specified time point: patch test 1, 2 weeks after DPC sensitization. Documented treatment: therapeutic diphenylcyclopropenone sensitization with weekly scalp DPC. TCRdb analysed the RACE reads with MiXCR anew, one entry per CDR3 protein. The repertoire holds under 200,000 distinct CDR3 sequences, with roughly 15% as singletons. Sequencing was performed on whole blood, taken in connection with sensitization to the hapten diphenylcyclopropenone (DPC). These TCRs come from a woman younger than 45 with alopecia areata. Some clones in this sample may be carry-over from other donors' samples.

This clonotype was observed a few times. This rearrangement joins TRBV6-2 or TRBV6-3 to TRBJ1-1; no definite D call. The length of the CDR3 is 14 residues. Germline values: CDR1 MNHEY, CDR2 SVGEGT. Deletions cut 2 bases from V and 0 bases from J, with 7 bases between. The CDR3 region is CASSYGPVNTEAFF. CDR3 coding DNA: TGTGCCAGCAGTTACGGGCCAGTGAACACTGAAGCTTTCTTT.

This clonotype was detected many times. The chain combines TRBV7-8 with TRBJ2-7, with D unclear. V was shortened by 3 bases and J by 2 bases, with 11 bases between the two germline ends. The CDR3 loop spans 14 amino acids. The germline CDR1 and CDR2 sequences are SGHVS and FQNEAQ. CDR3 DNA sequence: TGTGCCAGCAGCTTCCCCGGCAGGACCTACGAGCAGTACTTC. Protein: CASSFPGRTYEQYF.

As regards this clonotype: A clone one base away is much larger, so this may be a read error. V is TRBV11-1 and J is TRBJ1-2, with D maybe TRBD1 (5 bases). The length of the CDR3 is 11 residues. In germline, CDR1 is SGHAT, CDR2 FQDESV (reference sequence). This chain's CDR3 is CVSATAYGYTF. CDR3 DNA sequence: TGTGTCAGCGCGACAGCCTATGGCTACACCTTC.

The rearrangement joins TRBV6-5 to TRBJ2-1; D remains ambiguous. The germline V and J ends were trimmed by 6 bases and 8 bases, with 20 bases remaining between them. CDR3 length equals 15 residues. Germline CDR1 is MNHEY and CDR2 is SVGAGI. The CDR3 DNA follows: TGTGCCAGCAGGCCCAAAGGCGTCTCCGCGGATGAGCAGTTCTTC. Translated: CASRPKGVSADEQFF.

At least ten counts were recorded for this clonotype. The genes are TRBV15 and TRBJ2-7; the D gene could be TRBD1 or TRBD2 (5 bases each). Trimming left V 0 bases short and J 2 bases short, with 11 bases between. CDR3 length: 15 amino acids. Germline lookup yields CDR1 LNHNV and CDR2 YYDKDF (reference sequence). DNA of the CDR3: TGTGCCACCAGCAGAGAGAGGGGCCTAACCTACGAGCAGTACTTC. Translating gives CATSRERGLTYEQYF.

The sample holds many counts of this clonotype. The chain is built from TRBV6-2 or TRBV6-3 and TRBJ1-5, with D unclear. The V gene lost 7 bases and the J gene lost 5 bases, with 15 bases spanning the gap. This CDR3 region has 14 residues. CDR1 and CDR2 from the germline V gene are MNHEY and SVGEGT. CDR3 coding DNA: TGTGCCAGCAACCGGGCCCTCAGATATCAGCCCCAGCATTTT. Protein: CASNRALRYQPQHF.